Below, one T cell receptor (beta chain) is given with its context. The antigen is undetermined. The table came from immunoSEQ multiplex PCR; TCRdb's copy has only in-frame clones and leaves some out. The sample has 90,000 to 100,000 clones, roughly 93% seen once. The data originate from a study of T cells in localized non-small cell lung cancer. Whole-study results and caveats: As only one tumor region underwent sequencing, heterogeneity remains possible. A median of about 60 of the top 100 tumor clones appeared in adjacent lung, which was paired and uninvolved. Uninvolved adjacent lung showed peak T cell clonality, exceeding tumor. Higher blood T cell density tracked longer overall survival.

The origin of this receptor is a woman aged 40-75 years with stage II squamous cell lung carcinoma. The sequenced sample was PBMCs, obtained before any cancer treatment.

For the CDR3, the DNA is TGCGCCAGCAGCTTCGCGAACACCGGGGAGCTGTTTTTT. This translates into CASSFANTGELFF. The V gene is TRBV5-1, the J gene TRBJ2-2; no reliable D call. The CDR3 spans 13 residues. Looked up from germline, CDR1 is SGHRS and CDR2 is YFSETQ. The V gene lost 2 bases and the J gene lost 0 bases, with 2 bases spanning the gap.